The sequence of this T cell receptor (beta chain) was determined in a study of shared clonotypes between healthy human individuals. As for the study in general: The study enrolled a couple of women and a few men aged 18 to 49.

Clones were sequenced by immunoSEQ multiplex PCR, and TCRdb holds only the in-frame ones, with some missing. The table includes fewer than 1 million clones, 90% to 98% detected once. Naive CD8 cells, CD45RO-negative and positively selected for CCR7, excluded terminally differentiated effector memory CD45RA+ cells. Concerning this clone: Other DNA sequences within the sample encode an identical CDR3.

The clonotype comes from a man aged 25 to 40 in good health. Sequencing input: naive CD8+ T cells sorted from blood.

Here the CDR3 reads CASSLRGPNTEAFF. The CDR3 bases are TGTGCCAGCAGTTTAAGGGGACCGAACACTGAAGCTTTCTTT. V is TRBV28 and J is TRBJ1-1; D might be TRBD1 (5 bases). Trimming took off 2 bases at V and 1 base at J, with 8 bases between the two ends. Germline CDR1 MDHEN, CDR2 SYDVKM. The CDR3 is 14 amino acids.